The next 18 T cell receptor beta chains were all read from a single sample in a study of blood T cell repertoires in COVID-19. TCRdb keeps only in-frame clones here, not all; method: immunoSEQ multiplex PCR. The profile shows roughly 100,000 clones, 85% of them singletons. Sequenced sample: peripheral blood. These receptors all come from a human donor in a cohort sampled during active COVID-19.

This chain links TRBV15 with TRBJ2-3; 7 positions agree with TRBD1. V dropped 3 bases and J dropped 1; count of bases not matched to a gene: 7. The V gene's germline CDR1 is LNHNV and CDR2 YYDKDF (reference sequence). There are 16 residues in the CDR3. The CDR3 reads CATSRENRGGTDTQYF. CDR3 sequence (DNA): TGTGCCACCAGCAGGGAAAACAGGGGCGGCACAGATACGCAGTATTTT.

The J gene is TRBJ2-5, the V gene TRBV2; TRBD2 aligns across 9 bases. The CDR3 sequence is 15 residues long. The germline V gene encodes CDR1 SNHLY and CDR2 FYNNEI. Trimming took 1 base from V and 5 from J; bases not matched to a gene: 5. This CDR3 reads CASSEDSGRWETQYF. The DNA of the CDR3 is TGTGCCAGCAGTGAAGATAGCGGGAGATGGGAGACCCAGTACTTC.

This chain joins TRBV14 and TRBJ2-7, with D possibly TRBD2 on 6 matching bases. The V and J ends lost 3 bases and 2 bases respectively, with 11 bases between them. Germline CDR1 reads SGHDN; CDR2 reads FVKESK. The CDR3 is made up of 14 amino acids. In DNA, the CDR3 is TGTGCCAGCAGCCAGGCGGGACGGACCTACGAGCAGTACTTC. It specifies CASSQAGRTYEQYF.

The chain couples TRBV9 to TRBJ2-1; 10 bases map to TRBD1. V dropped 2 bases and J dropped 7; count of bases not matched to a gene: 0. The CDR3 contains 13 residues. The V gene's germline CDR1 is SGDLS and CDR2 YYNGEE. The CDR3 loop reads CASSVGQGNEQFF. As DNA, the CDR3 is TGTGCCAGCAGCGTGGGACAGGGGAATGAGCAGTTCTTC.

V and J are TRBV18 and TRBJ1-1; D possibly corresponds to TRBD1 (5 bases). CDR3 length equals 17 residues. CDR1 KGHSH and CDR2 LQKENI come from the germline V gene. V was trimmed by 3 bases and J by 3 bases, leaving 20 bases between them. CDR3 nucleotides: TGTGCCAGCTCACCGGGGGGGTCCCCCACTGGGGACACTGAAGCTTTCTTT. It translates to CASSPGGSPTGDTEAFF.

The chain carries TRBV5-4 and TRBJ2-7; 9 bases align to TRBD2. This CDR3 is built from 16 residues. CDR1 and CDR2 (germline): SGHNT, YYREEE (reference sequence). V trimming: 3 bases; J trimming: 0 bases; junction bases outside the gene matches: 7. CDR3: CASSSLVREGSYEQYF. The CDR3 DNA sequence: TGTGCCAGCAGCTCGCTGGTGCGGGAGGGCTCCTACGAGCAGTACTTC.

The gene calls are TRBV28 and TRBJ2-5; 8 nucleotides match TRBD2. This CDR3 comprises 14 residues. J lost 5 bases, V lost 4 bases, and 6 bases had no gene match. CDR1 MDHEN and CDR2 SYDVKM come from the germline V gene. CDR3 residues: CASSSPTSAETQYF. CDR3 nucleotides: TGTGCCAGCAGTTCCCCGACTAGCGCGGAGACCCAGTACTTC.

In DNA, the CDR3 is TGCGCCAGCAGCGTCGGGGTACAGGGGATGGATTCACCCCTCCACTTT. It codes for CASSVGVQGMDSPLHF. The chain links TRBV5-1 to TRBJ1-6, with 7 bases fitting TRBD1. The CDR3 has 16 amino acids. The V gene end was trimmed by 4 bases and the J gene end by 8 bases; junction bases not matched to a gene: 12. Germline V CDR1 and CDR2: SGHRS, YFSETQ. Combining the CDR3 with reference TRBV5-1 and TRBJ1-6 gives the whole variable domain KAGVTQTPRYLIKTRGQQVTLSCSPISGHRSVSWYQQTPGQGLQFLFEYFSETQRNKGNFPGRFSGRQFSNSRSEMNVSTLELGDSALYLCASSVGVQGMDSPLHFGNGTRLTVT.

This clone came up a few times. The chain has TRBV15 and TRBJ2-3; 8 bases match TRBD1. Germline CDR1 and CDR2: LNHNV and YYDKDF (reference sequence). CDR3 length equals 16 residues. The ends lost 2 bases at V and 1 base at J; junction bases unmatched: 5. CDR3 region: CATSRRGQGGTDTQYF. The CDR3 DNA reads TGTGCCACCAGCAGACGCGGACAGGGTGGCACAGATACGCAGTATTTT.

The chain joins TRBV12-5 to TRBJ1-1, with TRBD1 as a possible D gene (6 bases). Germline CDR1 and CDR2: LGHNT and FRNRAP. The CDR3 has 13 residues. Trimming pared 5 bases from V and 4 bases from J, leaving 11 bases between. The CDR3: CASGLEGGTEAFF. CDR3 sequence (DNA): TGTGCTAGTGGTCTCGAAGGGGGCACTGAAGCTTTCTTT.

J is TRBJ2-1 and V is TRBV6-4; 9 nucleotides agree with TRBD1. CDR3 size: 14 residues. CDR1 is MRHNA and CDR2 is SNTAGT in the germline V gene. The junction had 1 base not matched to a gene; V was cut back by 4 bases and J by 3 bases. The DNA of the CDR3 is TGTGCCAGCAGTGTGGGACAGGGCTACAATGAGCAGTTCTTC. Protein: CASSVGQGYNEQFF.

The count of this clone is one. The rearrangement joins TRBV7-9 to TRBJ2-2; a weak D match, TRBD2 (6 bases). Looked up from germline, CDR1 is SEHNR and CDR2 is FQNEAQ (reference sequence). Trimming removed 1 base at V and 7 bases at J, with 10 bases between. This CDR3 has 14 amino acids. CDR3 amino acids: CASSLVGSGGELFF. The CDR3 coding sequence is TGTGCCAGCAGCTTAGTCGGGAGCGGCGGGGAGCTGTTTTTT.

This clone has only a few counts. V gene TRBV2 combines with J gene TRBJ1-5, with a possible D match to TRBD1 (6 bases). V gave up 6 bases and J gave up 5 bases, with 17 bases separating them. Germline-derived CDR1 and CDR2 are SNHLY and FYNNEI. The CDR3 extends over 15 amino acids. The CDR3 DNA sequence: TGTGCCAGCAGGCAAAGGGGGACCCCCGATCAGCCCCAGCATTTT. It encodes CASRQRGTPDQPQHF.

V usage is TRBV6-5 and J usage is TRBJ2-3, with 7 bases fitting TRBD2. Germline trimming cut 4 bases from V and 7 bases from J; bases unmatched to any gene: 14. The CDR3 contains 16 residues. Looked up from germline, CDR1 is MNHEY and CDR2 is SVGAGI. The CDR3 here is CASSSLVAGDINTQYF. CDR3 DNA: TGTGCCAGCAGTTCCCTGGTGGCGGGGGATATAAATACGCAGTATTTT.

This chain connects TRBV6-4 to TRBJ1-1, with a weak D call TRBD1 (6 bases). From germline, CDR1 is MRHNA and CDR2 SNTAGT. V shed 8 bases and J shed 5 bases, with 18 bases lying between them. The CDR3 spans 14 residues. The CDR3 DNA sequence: TGTGCCAGCCGGGTCACCAGGGGAGAAACTGAAGCTTTCTTT. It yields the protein CASRVTRGETEAFF.

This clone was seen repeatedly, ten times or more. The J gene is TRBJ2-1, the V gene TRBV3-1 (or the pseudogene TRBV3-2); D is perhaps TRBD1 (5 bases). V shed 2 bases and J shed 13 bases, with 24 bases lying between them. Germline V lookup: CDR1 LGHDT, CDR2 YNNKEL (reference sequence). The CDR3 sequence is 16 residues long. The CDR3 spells CASSQNQGSVGSRQFF. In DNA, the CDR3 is TGTGCCAGCAGCCAAAACCAGGGAAGCGTGGGATCCCGACAGTTCTTC.

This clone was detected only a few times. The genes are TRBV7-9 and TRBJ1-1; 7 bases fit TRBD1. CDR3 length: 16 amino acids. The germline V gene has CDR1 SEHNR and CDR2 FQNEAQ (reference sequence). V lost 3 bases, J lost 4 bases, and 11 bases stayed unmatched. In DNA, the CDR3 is TGTGCCAGCAGCTTCGGGACAGTCGGTTCCAGCACTGAAGCTTTCTTT. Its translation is CASSFGTVGSSTEAFF. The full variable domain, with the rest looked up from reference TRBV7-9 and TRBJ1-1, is DTGVSQNPRHKITKRGQNVTFRCDPISEHNRLYWYRQTLGQGPEFLTYFQNEAQLEKSRLLSDRFSAERPKGSFSTLEIQRTEQGDSAMYLCASSFGTVGSSTEAFFGQGTRLTVV.

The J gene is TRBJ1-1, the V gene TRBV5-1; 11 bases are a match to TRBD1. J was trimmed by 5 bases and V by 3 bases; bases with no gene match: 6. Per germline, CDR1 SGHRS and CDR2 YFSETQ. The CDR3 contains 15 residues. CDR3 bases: TGCGCCAGCAGCTCCTGGACAGGGGGCGATACTGAAGCTTTCTTT. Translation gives CASSSWTGGDTEAFF.